This TCR beta chain was retrieved from a study of T cells after yellow fever vaccination. TCRdb ran MiXCR on the 5' RACE reads and lists one entry per CDR3 protein. The sample holds hundreds of thousands of distinct CDR3 sequences, over 9% seen once. This clonotype has a handful of counts. Trimming took 0 bases from V and 0 from J, leaving 9 bases between them. This CDR3 spans 15 amino acids. Germline V lookup: CDR1 MNHEY, CDR2 SVGAGI. The sequences come from PBMCs, collected on the day of the yellow fever booster vaccination. The rearrangement joins TRBV6-5 to TRBJ2-7; D ambiguous. This TCR was recovered from a man aged 25 to 40 who received the YFV17D yellow fever vaccine. The DNA for the CDR3 is TGTGCCAGCAGTTACTCGCCTAGGAGCTCCTACGAGCAGTACTTC. Its translation: CASSYSPRSSYEQYF.